Here is one TCR beta chain with its context. The target antigen is unknown. Since all of the isolated RNA was reverse transcribed, expressed TCRB transcripts were what got sequenced. An average roughly 3.3 million reads came from naive, central memory and regulatory T cell samples. The protocol was immunoSEQ multiplex PCR, while the TCRdb copy is restricted to in-frame clones and leaves out a portion. This sample has around 430,000 clones, with approximately 31% found just once. Naive, central memory, regulatory and stem cell-like memory cells within the CD4+ compartment were sorted using CD45RO/CCR7/CD25/CD127/CD95/CD27. This sample is part of a study of beta chain features in type 1 diabetes. Looking at the study overall: Across the samples, roughly 98,000,000 sorted cells were examined in total. Study-wide findings and caveats: Naive, central memory and Treg TCRB repertoires seemed to resemble each other more closely in patients than they did in healthy donors.

Germline assignment: CDR1 SGHNT and CDR2 YYREEE (reference sequence). V was shortened by 4 bases and J by 6 bases, with 17 bases between the two germline ends. There are 14 residues in the CDR3. The chain combines TRBV5-4 with TRBJ2-7; D not certain. The source is a man younger than 35 in good health. The sample taken for sequencing was naive CD4+ T cells from blood. CDR3 protein: CASSPRGPSLEQYF. The CDR3 nucleotides read TGTGCCAGCAGCCCGAGAGGTCCCTCCCTCGAGCAGTACTTC. Full variable domain (missing parts from reference TRBV5-4 and TRBJ2-7): ETGVTQSPTHLIKTRGQQVTLRCSSQSGHNTVSWYQQALGQGPQFIFQYYREEENGRGNFPPRFSGLQFPNYSSELNVNALELDDSALYLCASSPRGPSLEQYFGPGTRLTVT.